A single TCR beta chain is shown here with its context. These data come from a study of STAT5B mutations in CD4+ large granular lymphocyte leukemia. Assay: immunoSEQ multiplex PCR; the TCRdb copy retains only in-frame clones and omits some. Of fewer than 40,000 clones listed, approximately 80% are singletons. Material for sequencing was CD4+ T cells from blood buffy coats. The receptor's source is a human donor in good health.

CDR3 in DNA: TGTGCCAGAAGCTTGGGAAGGCCGAGGGAGACCCAGTACTTC. Its protein product is CARSLGRPRETQYF. This chain uses TRBV5-3 with TRBJ2-5; D unresolved. TRBV5-3 is treated as an ORF (open reading frame) with a function not yet certain. V lost 0 bases, J lost 5 bases, and 11 bases lay in between. This CDR3 comprises 14 residues.